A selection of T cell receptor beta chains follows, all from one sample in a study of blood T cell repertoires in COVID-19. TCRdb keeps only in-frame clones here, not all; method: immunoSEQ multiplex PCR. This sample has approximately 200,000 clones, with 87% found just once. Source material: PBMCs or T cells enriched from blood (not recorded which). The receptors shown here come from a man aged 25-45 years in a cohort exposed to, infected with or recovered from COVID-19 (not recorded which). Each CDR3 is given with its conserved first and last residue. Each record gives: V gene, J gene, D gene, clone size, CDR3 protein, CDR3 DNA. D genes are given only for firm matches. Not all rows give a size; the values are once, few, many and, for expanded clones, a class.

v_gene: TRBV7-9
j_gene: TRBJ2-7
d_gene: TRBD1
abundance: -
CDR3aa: CASSSLDRGLSYEQYF
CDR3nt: TGTGCCAGCAGCTCATTAGACAGGGGGCTCTCCTACGAGCAGTACTTC

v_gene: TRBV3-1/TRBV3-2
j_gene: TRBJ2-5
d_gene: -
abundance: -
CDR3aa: CASSQGWSEVETQYF
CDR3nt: TGTGCCAGCAGCCAAGGGTGGAGTGAGGTTGAGACCCAGTACTTC

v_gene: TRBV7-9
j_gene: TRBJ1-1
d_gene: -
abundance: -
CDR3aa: CASSPRSGLNTEAFF
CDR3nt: TGTGCCAGCAGCCCGAGGTCAGGGTTGAACACTGAAGCTTTCTTT

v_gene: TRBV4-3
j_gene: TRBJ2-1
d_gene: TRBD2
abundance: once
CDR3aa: CASSQDHLAGPSTLGNEQFF
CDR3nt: TGCGCCAGCAGCCAAGATCACCTAGCGGGACCATCGACCCTGGGTAATGAGCAGTTCTTC

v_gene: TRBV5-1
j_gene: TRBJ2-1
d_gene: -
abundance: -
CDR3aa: CASSRGALYNEQFF
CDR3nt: TGCGCCAGCAGCCGAGGTGCGCTCTACAATGAGCAGTTCTTC

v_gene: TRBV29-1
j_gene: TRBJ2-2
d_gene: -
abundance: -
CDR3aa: CSVDYTNTGELFF
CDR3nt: TGCAGCGTGGACTATACGAACACCGGGGAGCTGTTTTTT

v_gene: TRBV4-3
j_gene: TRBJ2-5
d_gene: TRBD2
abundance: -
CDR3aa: CASSAATSRNQETQYF
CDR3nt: TGCGCCAGCAGCGCGGCGACTAGCAGGAATCAAGAGACCCAGTACTTC

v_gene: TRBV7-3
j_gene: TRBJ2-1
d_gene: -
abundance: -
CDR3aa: CASSLSGDEQFF
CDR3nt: TGTGCCAGCAGCTTAAGCGGGGATGAGCAGTTCTTC

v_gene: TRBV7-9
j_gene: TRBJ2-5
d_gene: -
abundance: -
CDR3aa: CASSLGATQAQETQYF
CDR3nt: TGTGCCAGCAGCTTAGGGGCGACCCAGGCCCAAGAGACCCAGTACTTC

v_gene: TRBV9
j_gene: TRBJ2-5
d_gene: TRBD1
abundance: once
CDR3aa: CASSPRQGAKETQYF
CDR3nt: TGTGCCAGCAGCCCCCGACAGGGGGCTAAAGAGACCCAGTACTTC

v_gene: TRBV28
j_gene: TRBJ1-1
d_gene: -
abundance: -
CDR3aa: CASTWTRGNTEAFF
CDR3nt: TGTGCCAGCACTTGGACAAGGGGGAACACTGAAGCTTTCTTT

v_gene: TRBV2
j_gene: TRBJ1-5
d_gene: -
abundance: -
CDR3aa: CASSDRENQPQHF
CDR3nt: TGTGCCAGCAGTGACAGGGAAAATCAGCCCCAGCATTTT

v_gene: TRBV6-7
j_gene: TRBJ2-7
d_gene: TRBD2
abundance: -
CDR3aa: CASNKPPAGTRLYEQYF
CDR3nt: TGTGCCAGCAATAAACCACCGGCCGGGACTAGACTCTACGAGCAGTACTTC

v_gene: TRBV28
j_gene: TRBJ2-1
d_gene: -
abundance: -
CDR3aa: CASFDKSSYNEQFF
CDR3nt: TGTGCCAGCTTCGACAAGAGCTCCTACAATGAGCAGTTCTTC

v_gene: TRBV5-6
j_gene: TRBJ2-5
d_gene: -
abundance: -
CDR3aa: CASGIGEGETQYF
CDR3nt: TGTGCCAGCGGAATCGGCGAGGGAGAGACCCAGTACTTC

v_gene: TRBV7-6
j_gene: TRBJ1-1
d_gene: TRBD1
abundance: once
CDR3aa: CASSSATHRGLGEAFF
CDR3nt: TGTGCCAGCAGCTCCGCGACACACAGGGGGCTGGGTGAAGCTTTCTTT

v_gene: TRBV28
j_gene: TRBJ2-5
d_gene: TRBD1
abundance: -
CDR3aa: CASSPDRGHQETQYF
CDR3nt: TGTGCCAGCAGTCCTGACAGGGGACATCAAGAGACCCAGTACTTC

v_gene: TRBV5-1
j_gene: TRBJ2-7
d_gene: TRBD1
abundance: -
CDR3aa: CASSLSGGSGEQYF
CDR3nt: TGCGCCAGCAGCTTGTCAGGGGGTTCTGGTGAGCAGTACTTC

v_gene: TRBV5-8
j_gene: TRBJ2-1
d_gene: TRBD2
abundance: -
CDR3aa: CASSGRWLAGYNEQFF
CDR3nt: TGTGCCAGCAGCGGCCGGTGGCTAGCGGGTTACAATGAGCAGTTCTTC

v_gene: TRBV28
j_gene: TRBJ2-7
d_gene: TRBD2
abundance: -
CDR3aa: CASSLSGRAPRDEYF
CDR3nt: TGTGCCAGCAGTCTTAGCGGGAGGGCGCCTAGGGATGAGTACTTC

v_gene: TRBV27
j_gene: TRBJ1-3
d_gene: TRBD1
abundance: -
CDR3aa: CASSRGFPGQANTIYF
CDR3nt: TGTGCCAGCAGTAGGGGGTTTCCGGGACAGGCAAACACCATATATTTT

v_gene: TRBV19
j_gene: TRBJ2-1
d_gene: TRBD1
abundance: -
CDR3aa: CASRDRGLGEQFF
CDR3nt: TGTGCCAGTCGGGACAGGGGGTTAGGTGAGCAGTTCTTC

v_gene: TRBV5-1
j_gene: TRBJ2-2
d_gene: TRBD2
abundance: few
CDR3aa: CASSLFGEGRPGELFF
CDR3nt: TGCGCCAGCAGCTTGTTTGGGGAGGGTCGTCCTGGGGAGCTGTTTTTT

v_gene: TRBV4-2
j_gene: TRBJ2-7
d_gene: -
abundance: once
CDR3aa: CASSQDWAGSYEQYF
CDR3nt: TGTGCCAGCAGCCAAGATTGGGCAGGTTCTTACGAGCAGTACTTC

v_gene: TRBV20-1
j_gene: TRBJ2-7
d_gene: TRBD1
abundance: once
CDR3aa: CSASYRGRTYEQYF
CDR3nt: TGCAGTGCTAGTTACAGGGGTAGGACCTACGAGCAGTACTTC

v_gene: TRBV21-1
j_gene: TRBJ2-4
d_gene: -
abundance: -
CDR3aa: CASHLGQADKNIQYF
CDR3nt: TGTGCCAGCCACCTCGGACAGGCCGACAAAAACATTCAGTACTTC

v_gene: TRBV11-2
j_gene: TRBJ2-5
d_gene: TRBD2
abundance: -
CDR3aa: CASSIGLAGGDQETQYF
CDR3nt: TGTGCCAGCAGCATTGGACTAGCGGGAGGGGATCAAGAGACCCAGTACTTC

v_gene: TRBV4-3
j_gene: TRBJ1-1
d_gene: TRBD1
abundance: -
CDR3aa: CASSRDRGLAEAFF
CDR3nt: TGCGCCAGCAGCCGGGACAGGGGGCTAGCTGAAGCTTTCTTT

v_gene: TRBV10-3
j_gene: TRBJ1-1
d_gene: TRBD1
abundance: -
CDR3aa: CAIRQGDTEAFF
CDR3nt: TGTGCCATCAGGCAGGGGGATACTGAAGCTTTCTTT

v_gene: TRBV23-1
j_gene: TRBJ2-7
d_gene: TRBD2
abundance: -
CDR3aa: CASSQEIAGKLDHEQYF
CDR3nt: TGCGCCAGCAGTCAAGAAATAGCGGGAAAACTGGACCACGAGCAGTACTTC

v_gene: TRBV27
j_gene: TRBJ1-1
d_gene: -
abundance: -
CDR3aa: CASRIRSLGNTEAFF
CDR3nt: TGTGCCAGCCGGATTAGGTCTCTAGGGAACACTGAAGCTTTCTTT

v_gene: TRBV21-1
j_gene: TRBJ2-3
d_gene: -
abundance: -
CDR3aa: CASSRDRGADTQYF
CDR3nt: TGTGCCAGCAGCCGGGACCGGGGGGCAGATACGCAGTATTTT

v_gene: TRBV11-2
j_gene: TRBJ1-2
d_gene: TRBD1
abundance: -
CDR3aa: CASSLGWDRDPNYGYTF
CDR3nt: TGTGCCAGCAGCTTAGGCTGGGACAGGGACCCTAACTATGGCTACACCTTC

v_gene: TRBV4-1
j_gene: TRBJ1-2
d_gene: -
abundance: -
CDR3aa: CASSTNRAANYGYTF
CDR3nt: TGCGCCAGCAGCACAAACAGGGCCGCTAACTATGGCTACACCTTC

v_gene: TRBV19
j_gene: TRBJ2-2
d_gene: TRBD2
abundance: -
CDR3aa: CASSLAGGATGELFF
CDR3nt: TGTGCCAGTAGTCTCGCGGGAGGCGCAACCGGGGAGCTGTTTTTT

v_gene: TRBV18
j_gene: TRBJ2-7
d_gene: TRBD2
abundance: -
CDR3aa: CASSPPGGSRSYEQYF
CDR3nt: TGTGCCAGCTCACCGCCCGGGGGGTCAAGGTCCTACGAGCAGTACTTC

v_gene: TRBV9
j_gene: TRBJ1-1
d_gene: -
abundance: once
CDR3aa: CASSVGGGRGTEAFF
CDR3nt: TGTGCCAGCAGCGTAGGCGGGGGACGGGGCACTGAAGCTTTCTTT

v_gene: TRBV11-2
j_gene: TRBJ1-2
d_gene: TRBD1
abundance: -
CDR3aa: CASSSQGPINYGYTF
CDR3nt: TGTGCCAGCAGCTCACAGGGGCCGATAAACTATGGCTACACCTTC

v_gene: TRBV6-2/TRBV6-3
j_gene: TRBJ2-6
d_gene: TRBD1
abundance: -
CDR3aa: CASSYMIDRGFGANVLTF
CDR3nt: TGTGCCAGCAGTTACATGATCGACAGGGGCTTTGGGGCCAACGTCCTGACTTTC

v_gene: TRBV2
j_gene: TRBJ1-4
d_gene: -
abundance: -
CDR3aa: CASSDSRTLNEKLFF
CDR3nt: TGTGCCAGCAGTGATTCCAGAACCCTTAATGAAAAACTGTTTTTT

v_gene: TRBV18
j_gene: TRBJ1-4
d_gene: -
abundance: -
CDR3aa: CASSPDRIAANEKLFF
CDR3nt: TGTGCCAGCTCACCCGACCGTATAGCAGCTAATGAAAAACTGTTTTTT

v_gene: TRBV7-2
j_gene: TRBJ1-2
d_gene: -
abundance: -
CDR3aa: CASSSYYGYTF
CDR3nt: TGTGCCAGCAGCTCGTACTATGGCTACACCTTC

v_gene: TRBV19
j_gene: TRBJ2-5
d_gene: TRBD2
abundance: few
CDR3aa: CASSIEGLAGFRETQYF
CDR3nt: TGTGCCAGTAGTATAGAGGGACTAGCGGGATTTCGTGAGACCCAGTACTTC

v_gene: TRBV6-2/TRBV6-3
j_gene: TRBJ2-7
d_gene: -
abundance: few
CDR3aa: CASSYSSSYEQYF
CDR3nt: TGTGCCAGCAGTTACTCGAGCTCCTACGAGCAGTACTTC

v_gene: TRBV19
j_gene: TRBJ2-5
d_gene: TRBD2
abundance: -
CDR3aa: CASRREGGETQYF
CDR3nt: TGTGCCAGTAGGCGGGAGGGCGGAGAGACCCAGTACTTC

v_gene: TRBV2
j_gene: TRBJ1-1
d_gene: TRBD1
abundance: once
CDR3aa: CASKQYRGGGTEAFF
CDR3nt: TGTGCCAGCAAACAGTACAGAGGGGGCGGCACTGAAGCTTTCTTT

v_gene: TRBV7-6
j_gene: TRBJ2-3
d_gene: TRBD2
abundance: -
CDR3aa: CASSSGLAGGPEDTQYF
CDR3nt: TGTGCCAGCAGCTCCGGACTAGCGGGAGGGCCGGAAGATACGCAGTATTTT

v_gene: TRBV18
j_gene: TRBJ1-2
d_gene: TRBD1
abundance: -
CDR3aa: CASSVQGAGDYGYTF
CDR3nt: TGTGCCAGCTCCGTACAGGGGGCAGGCGACTATGGCTACACCTTC

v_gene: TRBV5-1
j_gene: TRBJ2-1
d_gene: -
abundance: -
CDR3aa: CASSLGGPLNEQFF
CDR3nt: TGCGCCAGCAGCTTAGGGGGTCCCCTCAATGAGCAGTTCTTC

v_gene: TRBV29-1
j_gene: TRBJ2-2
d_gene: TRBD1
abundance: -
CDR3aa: CSVTTGVTGELFF
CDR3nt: TGCAGCGTTACCACAGGGGTCACCGGGGAGCTGTTTTTT

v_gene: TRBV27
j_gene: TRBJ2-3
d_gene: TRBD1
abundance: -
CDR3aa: CASSHFGRPGGTDTQYF
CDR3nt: TGTGCCAGCAGCCACTTCGGACGGCCAGGGGGAACAGATACGCAGTATTTT

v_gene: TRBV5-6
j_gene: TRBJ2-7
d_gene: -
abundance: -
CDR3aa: CASSAVSSWSYEQYF
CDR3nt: TGTGCCAGCAGCGCCGTTAGTTCCTGGTCCTACGAGCAGTACTTC

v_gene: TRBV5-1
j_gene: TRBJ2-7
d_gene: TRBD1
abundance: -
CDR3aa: CASSQGTGNYEQYF
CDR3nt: TGCGCCAGCAGCCAGGGGACAGGGAACTACGAGCAGTACTTC

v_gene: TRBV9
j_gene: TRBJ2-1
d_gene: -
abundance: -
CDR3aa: CASSVAVYNEQFF
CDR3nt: TGTGCCAGCAGCGTAGCAGTTTACAATGAGCAGTTCTTC